A single T cell receptor (beta chain) is shown here with its context. These data originate in a study of blood T cell repertoires in COVID-19. The wider study: Material from acute and convalescent COVID-19 was sourced from the United States, Italy and Spain.

The Seattle patients, enrolled during active infection, were followed longitudinally. The table came from immunoSEQ multiplex PCR; TCRdb's copy has only in-frame clones and leaves some out. Here the sample spans about 150,000 clones, around 83% being singletons. The CDR3 loop spans 19 amino acids. Trimming removed 5 bases from V and 0 bases from J; junction bases left unmatched: 12. Germline loops: CDR1 MRHNA, CDR2 SNTAGT. This clonotype was obtained from a woman aged 55-69 years with COVID-19, enrolled during active disease. J is TRBJ2-4 and V is TRBV6-4; 11 positions agree with TRBD2. Sample: peripheral blood. CDR3 in DNA: TGTGCCAGCAGTCCGCCTTTAGCGGGGGGGATTCGAGCCAAAAACATTCAGTACTTC. Protein product: CASSPPLAGGIRAKNIQYF.